These T cell receptor beta chains were read from a single sample in a study of shared T cell receptors in the human thymus. Produced via immunoSEQ multiplex PCR; TCRdb's table is partial and in-frame only. Of approximately 660,000 clones in the sample, 88% were seen once. The data were also submitted as part of a second study, on human thymus T cells.

The sequencing sample was made of thymocytes. The source of these receptors is a boy younger than two with a congenital heart defect. CDR3s include the opening cysteine and the closing phenylalanine or tryptophan. A D gene is named only where the DNA matches it firmly.

D | J | V | CDR3
- | TRBJ2-1 | TRBV28 | CASSGTQFDTFSYNEQFF
TRBD1 | TRBJ1-1 | TRBV29-1 | CSVGTGDTEAFF
- | TRBJ2-7 | TRBV9 | CASSGDDSYEQYF
TRBD2 | TRBJ2-3 | TRBV7-2 | CASSLAPGVREGPDTQYF
TRBD2 | TRBJ2-2 | TRBV6-4 | CASSDRQARPGTSNTGELFF
TRBD2 | TRBJ2-1 | TRBV4-3 | CASSQPAGTSGRAWNEQFF
- | TRBJ2-1 | TRBV2 | CASRSIGNEQFF
- | TRBJ1-2 | TRBV6-5 | CASSEAITGYTF
TRBD2 | TRBJ2-1 | TRBV6-1 | CASSGAGLQYNEQFF
- | TRBJ2-3 | TRBV30 | CAWTRQTTDTQYF
TRBD2 | TRBJ2-7 | TRBV11-2 | CASSTRAGGSEQYF
- | TRBJ1-5 | TRBV21-1 | CAGSKTLQGLGPQHF
TRBD2 | TRBJ2-7 | TRBV14 | CASSPIMTSGPYEQYF
- | TRBJ2-5 | TRBV5-1 | CASSLDDRKETQYF
TRBD2 | TRBJ2-2 | TRBV2 | CASSAPGLAGPNTGELFF
TRBD2 | TRBJ2-7 | TRBV11-2 | CASSLAGGSYEQYF
TRBD1 | TRBJ2-5 | TRBV28 | CASSSGTGEETQYF
- | TRBJ1-5 | TRBV28 | CASSDTGESNQPQHF
TRBD1 | TRBJ2-3 | TRBV5-1 | CASSLSPGTDPTDTQYF
TRBD2 | TRBJ2-1 | TRBV6-1 | CASSEAGSLAGRSYNEQFF
- | TRBJ2-7 | TRBV4-2 | CASSQESQNYEQYF
- | TRBJ2-1 | TRBV5-1 | CASSLRGNNEQFF
- | TRBJ1-1 | TRBV10-1 | CASSDFGSTEAFF
- | TRBJ2-7 | TRBV7-2 | CASSSGISYEQYF
TRBD1 | TRBJ2-5 | TRBV10-3 | CAISEDRGPQETQYF
TRBD2 | TRBJ2-7 | TRBV11-2 | CASSLGGSGNEQYF